The 20 T cell receptor beta chains reported below all come from one sample, sequenced in a study of T cells after yellow fever vaccination. TCRdb re-called the 5' RACE reads with MiXCR, one entry per CDR3 protein. The data hold 100,000 to 150,000 distinct CDR3 sequences, with about 8.4% observed a single time. The sequenced sample was CD8+ T cells sorted from PBMCs, obtained on the day of the yellow fever booster vaccination. The receptor source for this set is a man younger than 35 who received the YFV17D yellow fever vaccine.

The rearrangement links TRBV5-1 to TRBJ2-7, with a possible D match to TRBD1 (6 bases). Per germline, CDR1 SGHRS and CDR2 YFSETQ. This CDR3 is 15 amino acids long. V lost 3 bases and J lost 5, with 18 bases in between. CDR3 DNA: TGCGCCAGCAGCTGGCGCACAGGGTTTGCCCACGAGCAGTACTTC. This translates into CASSWRTGFAHEQYF.

This clonotype was detected ten times or more. The V and J genes are TRBV4-1 and TRBJ2-3; TRBD2 agrees at 15 bases. Trimming at V came to 4 bases and at J to 6 bases, leaving 8 bases not matched to a gene. The germline V gene encodes CDR1 MGHRA and CDR2 YSYEKL. The CDR3 runs to 17 residues. This CDR3 reads CASSPGLAGGPMDTQYF. CDR3 bases: TGCGCCAGCAGCCCTGGACTAGCGGGGGGGCCGATGGATACGCAGTATTTT.

The chain recombines TRBV5-4 with TRBJ2-5; D gene uncertain. CDR1 and CDR2 from the germline V gene are SGHNT and YYREEE (reference sequence). Trimming took 0 bases from V and 4 from J, leaving 7 bases between them. This CDR3 spans 13 amino acids. The CDR3 here is CASSLVDPETQYF. The CDR3 DNA reads as TGTGCCAGCAGCTTGGTTGATCCAGAGACCCAGTACTTC. The entire variable domain, with the rest obtained from reference TRBV5-4 and TRBJ2-5, is as follows: ETGVTQSPTHLIKTRGQQVTLRCSSQSGHNTVSWYQQALGQGPQFIFQYYREEENGRGNFPPRFSGLQFPNYSSELNVNALELDDSALYLCASSLVDPETQYFGPGTRLLVL.

This chain connects TRBV6-6 to TRBJ1-5, with 10 bases matching TRBD1. In germline, CDR1 is MNHNY, CDR2 SVGAGI (reference sequence). The CDR3 is 16 residues long. The J segment lost 3 bases and the V segment lost 5 bases, leaving 7 bases of the junction unmatched. Here the CDR3 reads CASSAPDRGDNQPQHF. DNA for the CDR3: TGTGCCAGCAGTGCCCCGGACAGGGGGGACAATCAGCCCCAGCATTTT.

This clonotype has only a few counts. V usage is TRBV6-2 or TRBV6-3 and J usage is TRBJ2-5; the D gene is possibly TRBD2 (6 bases). In germline, CDR1 is MNHEY, CDR2 SVGEGT. V was clipped by 5 bases and J by 0 bases, with 10 bases between them. CDR3 size: 14 residues. The CDR3 sequence is CASSPTSYQETQYF. For the CDR3, the DNA is TGTGCCAGCAGTCCGACTAGTTACCAAGAGACCCAGTACTTC.

In this sample, this clonotype turned up a few times. The rearrangement links TRBV20-1 to TRBJ2-1, with 11 positions matching TRBD2. After removal of 3 bases from V and 4 bases from J, the junction contained 2 bases not matched to a gene. CDR3 length: 14 amino acids. The V gene's germline CDR1 is DFQATT and CDR2 SNEGSKA (reference sequence). In DNA form, the CDR3 reads TGCAGTGCTAGGGGACTAGCGGTGTACAATGAGCAGTTCTTC. Residues: CSARGLAVYNEQFF.

The chain uses TRBV10-2 and TRBJ2-7, with 9 positions matching TRBD2. The J segment lost 0 bases and the V segment lost 4 bases, leaving 7 bases of the junction unmatched. The germline gives CDR1 WSHSY, CDR2 SAAADI. The CDR3 has 16 residues. The CDR3 protein is CASSAIAGVFSYEQYF. The CDR3 DNA is TGCGCCAGCAGTGCCATAGCGGGGGTCTTCTCCTACGAGCAGTACTTC.

In this sample, this clonotype turned up many times. The chain combines TRBV30 with TRBJ1-1; D is unresolved. The germline gives CDR1 GTSNPN, CDR2 SVGIG (reference sequence). The V gene lost 5 bases and the J gene lost 5 bases, with 12 bases spanning the gap. The CDR3 loop spans 12 amino acids. The CDR3 DNA sequence: TGTGCCTGGGATGAGGGTCGGACTGAAGCTTTCTTT. This gives the protein CAWDEGRTEAFF.

This clonotype was found a few times. This chain links TRBV5-1 with TRBJ1-1; tentatively, D is TRBD1 (5 bases). Germline V lookup: CDR1 SGHRS, CDR2 YFSETQ. There are 14 residues in the CDR3. V was cut by 1 base and J by 1 base, with 8 bases left in between. CDR3 nucleotide sequence: TGCGCCAGCAGCTTGCGAGGGGCGAACACTGAAGCTTTCTTT. It is translated as CASSLRGANTEAFF.

This clonotype was seen at least ten times. The chain couples TRBV9 to TRBJ2-3, with 7 positions matching TRBD1. Per the germline V gene, CDR1 is SGDLS and CDR2 is YYNGEE. V shed 0 bases and J 4 bases; nucleotides not matched to a gene: 2. CDR3 size: 14 residues. CDR3 DNA: TGTGCCAGCAGCGTAGCTCAGGGGGCAGATACGCAGTATTTT. This sequence encodes CASSVAQGADTQYF.

DNA for the CDR3: TGCAGTGCTATCGCGGGATTCACAATGAACACTGAAGCTTTCTTT. It yields the protein CSAIAGFTMNTEAFF. The J gene is TRBJ1-1, the V gene TRBV20-1, with no clear D. Trimming stripped 4 bases from V and 0 bases from J, with 15 bases between. The V gene's germline CDR1 is DFQATT and CDR2 SNEGSKA (reference sequence). The CDR3 totals 15 residues.

There are many counts of this clonotype. The V call is TRBV11-2, the J call TRBJ2-1; unclear D gene. This CDR3 spans 12 amino acids. Germline V gene sequence: CDR1 SGHAT, CDR2 FQNNGV. The V end lost 5 bases, the J end lost 9 bases, and 11 bases lay between the germline ends. The DNA of the CDR3 is TGTGCCAGCAGCCCCTACCTCGGTGAGCAGTTCTTC. Its translation is CASSPYLGEQFF.

This clonotype was found many times. This chain uses TRBV7-9 with TRBJ2-5; D is unclear. The V and J ends lost 5 bases and 1 base respectively, with 8 bases between them. The CDR3 runs to 13 residues. CDR1 SEHNR and CDR2 FQNEAQ come from the germline V gene (reference sequence). The CDR3 bases are TGTGCCAGCAGCCCCACCAGCCAAGAGACCCAGTACTTC. Encoded protein: CASSPTSQETQYF.

This clonotype was counted only a few times. The chain has TRBV27 and TRBJ2-5, with 8 nucleotides matching TRBD1. The CDR3 spans 15 residues. The V gene's germline CDR1 is MNHEY and CDR2 SMNVEV (reference sequence). After removal of 3 bases from V and 1 base from J, the junction contained 4 bases not matched to a gene. The CDR3 spells CASSFDRGSQETQYF. DNA for the CDR3: TGTGCCAGCAGTTTCGACAGGGGTTCCCAAGAGACCCAGTACTTC.

The chain carries TRBV20-1 and TRBJ1-5, with TRBD1 matching 7 bases. The ends lost 6 bases at V and 5 bases at J; junction bases unmatched: 13. The CDR3 covers 15 residues. Germline V gene sequence: CDR1 DFQATT, CDR2 SNEGSKA (reference sequence). The CDR3 region is CSAYGQVFSDQPQHF. The CDR3 bases are TGCAGTGCCTACGGACAGGTTTTTTCGGATCAGCCCCAGCATTTT.

The gene calls are TRBV6-2 or TRBV6-3 and TRBJ2-1; 10 bases line up with TRBD2. The ends lost 0 bases at V and 10 bases at J; junction bases unmatched: 18. The germline gives CDR1 MNHEY, CDR2 SVGEGT. The CDR3 is 19 residues long. The CDR3 DNA reads as TGTGCCAGCAGTTACTCCGTCTCGAGCGGGGGGGCCTTAACAAGAGAGCAGTTCTTC. Protein product: CASSYSVSSGGALTREQFF.

This clonotype was counted at least ten times. This chain uses TRBV6-4 with TRBJ2-1; 8 bases align to TRBD2. From germline, CDR1 is MRHNA and CDR2 SNTAGT. The CDR3 is made up of 15 amino acids. Losses at the gene ends were 5 bases for V and 5 bases for J; bases not matched to a gene: 8. Here the CDR3 DNA reads TGTGCCAGCAGTCCCTTCGGGGGGGCTAACAATGAGCAGTTCTTC. Residues: CASSPFGGANNEQFF.

The chain carries TRBV5-1 and TRBJ1-1; D is undetermined. CDR1 is SGHRS and CDR2 is YFSETQ in the germline V gene. CDR3 length equals 14 residues. V lost 6 bases to trimming and J lost 1 base, with 13 bases between them. CDR3 DNA: TGCGCCAGCACACCGATGGGTCAGAACACTGAAGCTTTCTTT. Translation gives CASTPMGQNTEAFF.

The chain combines TRBV6-2 or TRBV6-3 with TRBJ2-7, with a tentative D call TRBD2 (6 bases). Germline V gene lookup returns CDR1 MNHEY and CDR2 SVGEGT. This CDR3 comprises 14 residues. Trimming cost V 8 bases and J 0 bases, with 14 bases left between them. CDR3 amino acids: CASGGAGPSYEQYF. CDR3 nucleotides: TGTGCCAGCGGTGGTGCGGGGCCCTCCTACGAGCAGTACTTC.

The chain couples TRBV6-5 to TRBJ2-1, with 8 bases lining up with TRBD1. Germline V lookup: CDR1 MNHEY, CDR2 SVGAGI. After removal of 4 bases from V and 5 bases from J, the junction contained 7 bases not matched to a gene. This CDR3 has 15 residues. CDR3 loop: CASSFESDRDNEQFF. The DNA of the CDR3 is TGTGCCAGCAGTTTTGAATCGGACAGGGACAATGAGCAGTTCTTC.